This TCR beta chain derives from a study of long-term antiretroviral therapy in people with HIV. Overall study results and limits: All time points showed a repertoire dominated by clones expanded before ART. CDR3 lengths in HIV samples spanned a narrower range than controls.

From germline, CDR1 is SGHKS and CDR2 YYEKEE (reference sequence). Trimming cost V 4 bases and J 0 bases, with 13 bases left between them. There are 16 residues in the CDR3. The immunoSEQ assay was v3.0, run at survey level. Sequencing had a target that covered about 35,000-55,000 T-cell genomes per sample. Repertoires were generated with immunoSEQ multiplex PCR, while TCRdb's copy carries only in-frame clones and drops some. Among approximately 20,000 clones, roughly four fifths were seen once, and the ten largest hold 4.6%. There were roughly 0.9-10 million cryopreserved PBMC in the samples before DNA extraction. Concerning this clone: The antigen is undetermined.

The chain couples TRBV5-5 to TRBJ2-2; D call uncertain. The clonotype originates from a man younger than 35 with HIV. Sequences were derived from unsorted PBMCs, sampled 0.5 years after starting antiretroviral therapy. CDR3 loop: CASSHRSESNTGELFF. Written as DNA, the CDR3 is TGTGCCAGCAGCCATCGGAGCGAGTCGAACACCGGGGAGCTGTTTTTT. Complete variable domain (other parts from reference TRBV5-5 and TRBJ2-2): DAGVTQSPTHLIKTRGQQVTLRCSPISGHKSVSWYQQVLGQGPQFIFQYYEKEERGRGNFPDRFSARQFPNYSSELNVNALLLGDSALYLCASSHRSESNTGELFFGEGSRLTVL.